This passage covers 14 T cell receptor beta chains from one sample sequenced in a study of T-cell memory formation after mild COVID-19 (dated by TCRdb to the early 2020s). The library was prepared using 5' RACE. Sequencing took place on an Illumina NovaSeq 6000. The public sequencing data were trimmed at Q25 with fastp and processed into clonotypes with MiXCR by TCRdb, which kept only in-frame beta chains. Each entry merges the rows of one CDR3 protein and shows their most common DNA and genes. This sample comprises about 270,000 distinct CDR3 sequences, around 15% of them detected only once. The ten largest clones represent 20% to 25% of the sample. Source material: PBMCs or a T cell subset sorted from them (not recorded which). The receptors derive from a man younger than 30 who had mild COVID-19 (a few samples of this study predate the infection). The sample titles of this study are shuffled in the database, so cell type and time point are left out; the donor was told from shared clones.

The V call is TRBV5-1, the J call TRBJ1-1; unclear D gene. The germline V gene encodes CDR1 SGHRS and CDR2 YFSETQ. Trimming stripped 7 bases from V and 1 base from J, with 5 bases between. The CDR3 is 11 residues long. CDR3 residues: CASRWNTEAFF. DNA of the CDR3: TGCGCCAGCCGATGGAACACTGAAGCTTTCTTT. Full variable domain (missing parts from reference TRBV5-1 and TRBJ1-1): KAGVTQTPRYLIKTRGQQVTLSCSPISGHRSVSWYQQTPGQGLQFLFEYFSETQRNKGNFPGRFSGRQFSNSRSEMNVSTLELGDSALYLCASRWNTEAFFGQGTRLTVV.

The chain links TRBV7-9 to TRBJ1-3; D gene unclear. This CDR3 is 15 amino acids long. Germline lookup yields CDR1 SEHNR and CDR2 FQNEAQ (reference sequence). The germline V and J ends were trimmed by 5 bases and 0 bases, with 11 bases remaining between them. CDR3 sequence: CASSPPMSSGNTIYF. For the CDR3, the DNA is TGTGCCAGCAGCCCACCCATGAGCTCTGGAAACACCATATATTTT.

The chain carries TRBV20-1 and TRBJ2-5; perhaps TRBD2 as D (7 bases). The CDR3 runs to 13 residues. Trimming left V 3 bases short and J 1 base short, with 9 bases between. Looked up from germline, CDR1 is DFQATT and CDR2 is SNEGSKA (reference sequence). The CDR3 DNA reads TGCAGTGCTAGTAGGGGGGGCCAAGAGACCCAGTACTTC. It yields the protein CSASRGGQETQYF.

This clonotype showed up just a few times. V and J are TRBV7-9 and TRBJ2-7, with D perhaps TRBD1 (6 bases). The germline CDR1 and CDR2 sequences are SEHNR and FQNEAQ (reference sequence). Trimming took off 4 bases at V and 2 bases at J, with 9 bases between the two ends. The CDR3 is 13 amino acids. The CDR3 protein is CASSSRDTYEQYF. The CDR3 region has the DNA TGTGCCAGCAGCTCCCGGGACACCTACGAGCAGTACTTC.

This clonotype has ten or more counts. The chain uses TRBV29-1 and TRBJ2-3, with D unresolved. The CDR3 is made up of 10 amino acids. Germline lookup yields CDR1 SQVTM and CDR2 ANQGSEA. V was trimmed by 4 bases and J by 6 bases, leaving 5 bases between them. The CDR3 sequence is CSVGGDTQYF. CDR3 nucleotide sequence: TGCAGCGTTGGTGGGGATACGCAGTATTTT.

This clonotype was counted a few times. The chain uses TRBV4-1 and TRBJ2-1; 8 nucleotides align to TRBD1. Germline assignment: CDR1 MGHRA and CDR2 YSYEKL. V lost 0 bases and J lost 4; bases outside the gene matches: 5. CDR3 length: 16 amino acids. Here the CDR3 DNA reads TGCGCCAGCAGCCAAGATTCAGGGGGCGGTTACAATGAGCAGTTCTTC. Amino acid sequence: CASSQDSGGGYNEQFF.

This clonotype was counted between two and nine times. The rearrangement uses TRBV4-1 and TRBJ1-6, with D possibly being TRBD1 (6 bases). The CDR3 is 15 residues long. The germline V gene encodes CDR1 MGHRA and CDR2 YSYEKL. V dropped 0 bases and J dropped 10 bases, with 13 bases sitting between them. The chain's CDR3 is CASSQEPGARSPLHF. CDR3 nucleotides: TGCGCCAGCAGCCAAGAACCAGGGGCAAGATCACCCCTCCACTTT.

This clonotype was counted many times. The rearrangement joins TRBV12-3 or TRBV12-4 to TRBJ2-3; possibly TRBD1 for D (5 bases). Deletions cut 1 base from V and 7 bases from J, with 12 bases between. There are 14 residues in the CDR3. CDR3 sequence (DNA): TGTGCCAGCAGTTTAGGGGGCACTTTAAATACGCAGTATTTT. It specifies CASSLGGTLNTQYF.

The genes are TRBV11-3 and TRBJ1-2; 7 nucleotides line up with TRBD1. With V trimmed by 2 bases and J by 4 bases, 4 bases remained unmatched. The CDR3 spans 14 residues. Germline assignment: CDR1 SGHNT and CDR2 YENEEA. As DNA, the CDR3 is TGTGCCAGCAGCTTACCGGGACAGATCTATGGCTACACCTTC. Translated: CASSLPGQIYGYTF.

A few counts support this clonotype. The chain's CDR3 is CASSYYLVEGELFF. The CDR3 DNA is TGTGCCAGCAGTTACTATCTAGTCGAAGGGGAGCTGTTTTTT. The rearrangement links TRBV6-5 to TRBJ2-2; no definite D call. Per germline, CDR1 MNHEY and CDR2 SVGAGI. The CDR3 totals 14 residues. Between the trimmed V and J ends, which lost 1 base and 8 bases, there was a span of 11 bases.

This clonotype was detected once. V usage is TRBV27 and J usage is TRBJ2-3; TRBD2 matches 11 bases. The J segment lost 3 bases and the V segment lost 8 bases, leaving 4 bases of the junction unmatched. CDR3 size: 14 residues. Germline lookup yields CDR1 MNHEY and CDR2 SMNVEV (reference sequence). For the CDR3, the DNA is TGTGCCAGCCAACTAGCGGGGGCTACAGATACGCAGTATTTT. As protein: CASQLAGATDTQYF.

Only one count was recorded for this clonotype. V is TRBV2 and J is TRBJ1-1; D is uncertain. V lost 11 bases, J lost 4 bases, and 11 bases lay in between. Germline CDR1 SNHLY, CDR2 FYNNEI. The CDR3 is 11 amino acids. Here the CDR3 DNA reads TGTGCCTTACGGTGGGGCACTGAAGCTTTCTTT. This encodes CALRWGTEAFF. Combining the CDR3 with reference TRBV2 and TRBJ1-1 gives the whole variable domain EPEVTQTPSHQVTQMGQEVILRCVPISNHLYFYWYRQILGQKVEFLVSFYNNEISEKSEIFDDQFSVERPDGSNFTLKIRSTKLEDSAMYFCALRWGTEAFFGQGTRLTVV.

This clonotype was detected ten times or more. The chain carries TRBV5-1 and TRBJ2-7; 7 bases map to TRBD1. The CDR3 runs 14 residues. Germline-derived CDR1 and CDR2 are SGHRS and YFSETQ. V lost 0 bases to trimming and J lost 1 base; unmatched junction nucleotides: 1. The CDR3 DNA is TGCGCCAGCAGCTTGGGACAGGGATCCTACGAGCAGTACTTC. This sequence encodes CASSLGQGSYEQYF.

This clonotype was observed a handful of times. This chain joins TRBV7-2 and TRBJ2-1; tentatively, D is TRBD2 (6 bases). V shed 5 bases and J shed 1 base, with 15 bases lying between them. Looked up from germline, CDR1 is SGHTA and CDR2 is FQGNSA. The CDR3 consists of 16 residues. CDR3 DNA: TGTGCCAGCAGCGCCCCCGGGGGACCTTCCTACAATGAGCAGTTCTTC. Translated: CASSAPGGPSYNEQFF.